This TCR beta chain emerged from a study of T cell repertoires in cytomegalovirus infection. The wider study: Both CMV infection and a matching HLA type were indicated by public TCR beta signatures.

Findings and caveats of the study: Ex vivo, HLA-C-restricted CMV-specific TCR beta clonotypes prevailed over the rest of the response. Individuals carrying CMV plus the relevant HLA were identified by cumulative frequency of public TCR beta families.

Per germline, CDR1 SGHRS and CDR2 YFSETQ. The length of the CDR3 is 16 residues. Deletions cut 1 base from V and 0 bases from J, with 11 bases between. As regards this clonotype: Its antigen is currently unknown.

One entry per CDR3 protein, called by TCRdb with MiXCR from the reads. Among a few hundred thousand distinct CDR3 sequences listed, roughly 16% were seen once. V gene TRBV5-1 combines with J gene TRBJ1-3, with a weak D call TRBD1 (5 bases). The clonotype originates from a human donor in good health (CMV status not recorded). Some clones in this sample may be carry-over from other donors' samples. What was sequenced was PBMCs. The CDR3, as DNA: TGCGCCAGCAGCTTGCGTGGGGGAAGCTCTGGAAACACCATATATTTT. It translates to CASSLRGGSSGNTIYF.